These 8 T cell receptor beta chains were all obtained from the same sample, sequenced in a study of PD-L1 blockade in urothelial cancer. Sequencing was performed with immunoSEQ multiplex PCR; in TCRdb, only in-frame clones are kept and a portion is missing. The table includes tens of thousands of clones, approximately 86% detected once. Noted time point: peripheral blood 6 weeks after treatment start. Sequences were derived from PBMCs, sampled around atezolizumab (anti-PD-L1) treatment. The receptors were gathered from a man aged 60 to 69 with urothelial cancer.

The V call is TRBV28, the J call TRBJ1-2, with D possibly being TRBD1 (5 bases). The CDR3 spans 14 residues. Germline lookup yields CDR1 MDHEN and CDR2 SYDVKM. V lost 2 bases and J 4 bases, leaving 11 bases between the germline ends. The CDR3 sequence is CASSLGGTAYGYTF. The DNA of the CDR3 is TGTGCCAGCAGTTTAGGGGGGACCGCCTATGGCTACACCTTC.

The chain employs TRBV15 and TRBJ2-1, with 9 bases lining up with TRBD2. V shed 3 bases and J 1 base; nucleotides not matched to a gene: 10. Germline V gene data show CDR1 as LNHNV and CDR2 as YYDKDF (reference sequence). CDR3 size: 18 residues. The CDR3 reads CATSSFNLAGVSYNEQFF. CDR3 coding DNA: TGTGCCACCAGCAGCTTCAATTTAGCGGGGGTTTCCTACAATGAGCAGTTCTTC.

The V call is TRBV2, the J call TRBJ2-5; TRBD1 agrees at 9 bases. Germline trimming cut 9 bases from V and 3 bases from J; bases unmatched to any gene: 8. Germline lookup yields CDR1 SNHLY and CDR2 FYNNEI. The CDR3 runs to 14 residues. The CDR3 DNA follows: TGTGCCAGTAGCATACAGGGGGCTGAAGAGACCCAGTACTTC. This encodes CASSIQGAEETQYF.

V is TRBV18 and J is TRBJ2-3, with D unclear. V was trimmed by 4 bases and J by 3 bases, leaving 14 bases between them. Germline V gene data show CDR1 as KGHSH and CDR2 as LQKENI. The CDR3 loop spans 15 amino acids. The CDR3 sequence is CASSQQPQMTDTQYF. The CDR3 DNA is TGTGCCAGCTCACAACAACCTCAGATGACAGATACGCAGTATTTT.

The chain recombines TRBV27 with TRBJ2-1; 8 bases match TRBD2. J was trimmed by 7 bases and V by 0 bases; bases with no gene match: 8. CDR3 length: 16 amino acids. CDR1 MNHEY and CDR2 SMNVEV come from the germline V gene (reference sequence). This chain's CDR3 is CASSLSGRLARNEQFF. In DNA, the CDR3 is TGTGCCAGCAGTTTATCAGGGCGACTAGCGAGAAATGAGCAGTTCTTC.

The chain links TRBV5-1 to TRBJ2-5; TRBD1 matches at 10 bases. CDR1 is SGHRS and CDR2 is YFSETQ in the germline V gene. CDR3 length equals 15 residues. With V trimmed by 5 bases and J by 7 bases, 11 bases remained unmatched. CDR3 coding DNA: TGCGCCAGCAGTCCGGGACAGGGGCTGGGGGTGACCCAGTACTTC. Residues: CASSPGQGLGVTQYF.

The chain carries TRBV25-1 and TRBJ2-5; D is undetermined. The CDR3 totals 14 residues. The V end was cut by 1 base, the J end by 4 bases, with 10 bases between. The germline V gene has CDR1 MGHDK and CDR2 SYGVNS. The CDR3 spells CASSESGRRETQYF. DNA of the CDR3: TGTGCCAGCAGTGAATCTGGGCGACGAGAGACCCAGTACTTC.

This clone appeared a single time. The rearrangement uses TRBV2 and TRBJ1-4; D not certain. Trimming pared 7 bases from V and 0 bases from J, leaving 9 bases between. The CDR3 contains 14 residues. CDR1 and CDR2 (germline): SNHLY, FYNNEI. The chain's CDR3 is CASNPLATNEKLFF. The CDR3, as DNA: TGTGCCAGCAACCCTTTAGCAACTAATGAAAAACTGTTTTTT.